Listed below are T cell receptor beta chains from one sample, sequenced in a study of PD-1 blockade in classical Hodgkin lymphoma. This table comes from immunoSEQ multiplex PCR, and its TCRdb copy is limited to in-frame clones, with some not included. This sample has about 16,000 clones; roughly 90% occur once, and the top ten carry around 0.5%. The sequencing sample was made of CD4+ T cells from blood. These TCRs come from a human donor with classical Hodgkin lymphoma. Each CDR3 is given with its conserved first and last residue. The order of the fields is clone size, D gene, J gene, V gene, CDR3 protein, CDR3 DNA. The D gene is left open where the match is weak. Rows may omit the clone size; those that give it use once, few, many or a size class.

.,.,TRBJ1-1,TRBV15,CATSISRPGGRAFF,TGTGCCACCAGCATATCGAGACCGGGGGGGAGAGCTTTCTTT
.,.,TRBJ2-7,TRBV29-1,CSARTQGSSYEQYF,TGCAGCGCCCGAACGCAGGGTTCCTCCTACGAGCAGTACTTC
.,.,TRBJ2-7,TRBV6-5,CASTSEGEQYF,TGTGCCAGCACTTCTGAGGGCGAGCAGTACTTC
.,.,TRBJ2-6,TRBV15,CATSRVPGPGANVLTF,TGTGCCACCAGCAGAGTGCCGGGACCTGGGGCCAACGTCCTGACTTTC
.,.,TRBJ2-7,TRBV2,CATLGGPSYEQYF,TGTGCCACTCTAGGCGGCCCCTCCTACGAGCAGTACTTC
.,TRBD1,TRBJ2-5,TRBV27,CASGLTGWGETQYF,TGTGCCAGCGGATTGACAGGGTGGGGGGAGACCCAGTACTTC
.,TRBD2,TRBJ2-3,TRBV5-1,CASRGLAGDGDTQYF,TGCGCCAGCAGAGGACTAGCGGGAGATGGAGATACGCAGTATTTT
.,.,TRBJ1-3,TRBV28,CASSASGNTIYF,TGTGCCAGCAGCGCCTCTGGAAACACCATATATTTT
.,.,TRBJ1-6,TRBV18,CASSPLSESPLHF,TGTGCCAGCTCACCCCTTTCGGAATCACCCCTCCACTTT
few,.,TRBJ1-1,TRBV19,CASSMGPNTEAFF,TGTGCCAGTAGTATGGGCCCTAACACTGAAGCTTTCTTT
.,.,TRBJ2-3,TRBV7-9,CASSLLGGSSDTQYF,TGTGCCAGCAGCTTATTAGGGGGTTCGTCAGATACGCAGTATTTT
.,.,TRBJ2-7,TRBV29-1,CSVEKAGTYEQYF,TGCAGCGTTGAAAAGGCCGGCACCTACGAGCAGTACTTC
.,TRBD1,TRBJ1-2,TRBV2,CASAGQDGYTF,TGTGCCAGCGCCGGACAGGATGGCTACACCTTC
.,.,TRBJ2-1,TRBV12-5,CASGPTGQGNEQFF,TGTGCTAGTGGTCCCACGGGGCAGGGAAATGAGCAGTTCTTC
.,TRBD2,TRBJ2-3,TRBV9,CASSVGAGGTDTQYF,TGTGCCAGCAGCGTAGGTGCGGGAGGCACAGATACGCAGTATTTT
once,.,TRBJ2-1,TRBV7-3,CASSLSVTGPNEQFF,TGTGCCAGCAGCTTATCAGTAACCGGGCCCAATGAGCAGTTCTTC